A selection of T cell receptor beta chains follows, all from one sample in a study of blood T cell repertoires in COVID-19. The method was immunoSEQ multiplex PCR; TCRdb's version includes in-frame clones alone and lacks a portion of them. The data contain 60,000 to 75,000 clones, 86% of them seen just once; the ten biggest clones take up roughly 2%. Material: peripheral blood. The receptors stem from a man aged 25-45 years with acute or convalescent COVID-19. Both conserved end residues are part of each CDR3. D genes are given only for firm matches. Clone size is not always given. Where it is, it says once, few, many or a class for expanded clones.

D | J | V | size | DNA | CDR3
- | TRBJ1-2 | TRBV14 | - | TGTGCCAGCAGCCGGCAAACGAACTATGGCTACACCTTC | CASSRQTNYGYTF
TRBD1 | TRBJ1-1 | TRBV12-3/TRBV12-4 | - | TGTGCCAGCAACCGACAGGGGGCCTCCGAAGCTTTCTTT | CASNRQGASEAFF
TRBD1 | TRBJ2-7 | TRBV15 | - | TGTGCCACCAGCAGGGACAGGTTCGAGCAGTACTTC | CATSRDRFEQYF
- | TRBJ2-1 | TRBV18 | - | TGTGCCAGCTCAGGCTTTCAGGGGAGGGACAATGAGCAGTTCTTC | CASSGFQGRDNEQFF
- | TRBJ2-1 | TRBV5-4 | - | TGTGCCAGCAGCCTGAGGAGGGAAGGTGAGCAGTTCTTC | CASSLRREGEQFF
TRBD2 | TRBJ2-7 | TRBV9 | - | TGTGCCAGCAGCGTAGGACCCTCGGGACTAGCATACGAGCAGTACTTC | CASSVGPSGLAYEQYF
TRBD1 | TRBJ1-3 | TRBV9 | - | TGTGCCAGCAGCACCCAACAGGGGAACTCTGGAAACACCATATATTTT | CASSTQQGNSGNTIYF
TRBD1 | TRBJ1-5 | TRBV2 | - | TGTGCCAGCAGCCCGGACAGGGGGGACCAGCCCCAGCATTTT | CASSPDRGDQPQHF
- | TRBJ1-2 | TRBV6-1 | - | TGTGCCAGCAGTGAAGCATTTCGGGGACTCTATGGCTACACCTTC | CASSEAFRGLYGYTF
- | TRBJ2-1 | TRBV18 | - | TGTGCCAGCTCACCAGGGACTCCTTCCTACAATGAGCAGTTCTTC | CASSPGTPSYNEQFF
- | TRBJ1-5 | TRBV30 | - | TGTGCCTGGAGCCCCAGGGCGTGGCAGCCCCAGCATTTT | CAWSPRAWQPQHF
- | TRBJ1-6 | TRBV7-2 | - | TGTGCCAGCAGCTTAGAAAGGAGCTCACCCCTCCACTTT | CASSLERSSPLHF
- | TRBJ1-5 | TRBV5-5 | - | TGTGCCAGCAGCTTGGGATTCGGGTATAGCAATCAGCCCCAGCATTTT | CASSLGFGYSNQPQHF
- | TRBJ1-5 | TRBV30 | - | TGTGCCTGGAGCGCGGACAGAAGCAATCAGCCCCAGCATTTT | CAWSADRSNQPQHF
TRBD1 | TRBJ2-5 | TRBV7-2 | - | TGTGCCAGCAGCTTATCTTCAGGGGGCGCGGAGACCCAGTACTTC | CASSLSSGGAETQYF
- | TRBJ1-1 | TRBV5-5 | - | TGTGCCAGCAGCGTTAACACCTTCCAGGCGACTGAAGCTTTCTTT | CASSVNTFQATEAFF
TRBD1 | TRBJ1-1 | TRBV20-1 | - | TGCAGTGCTAGTTCCCCGGGACAGGGGGCGCGGGGCACTGAAGCTTTCTTT | CSASSPGQGARGTEAFF
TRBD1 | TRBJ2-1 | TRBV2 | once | TGTGCCAGCAGAAGGGGTAGGGGGCGCAATGAGCAGTTCTTC | CASRRGRGRNEQFF
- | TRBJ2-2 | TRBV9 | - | TGTGCCAGCAGCGTAGGATTGCGGGGGAACACCGGGGAGCTGTTTTTT | CASSVGLRGNTGELFF
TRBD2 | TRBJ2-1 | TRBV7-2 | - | TGTGCCAGCAGCTTAGCGGGAGGGGAGGGTGAGCAGTTCTTC | CASSLAGGEGEQFF
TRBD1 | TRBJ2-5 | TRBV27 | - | TGTGCCAGCAGTTCAGACAGGGGTGGGGAGACCCAGTACTTC | CASSSDRGGETQYF
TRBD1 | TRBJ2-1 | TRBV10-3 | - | TGTGCCATCAGTGAGACGGCAGGGGGCGATGAGCAGTTCTTC | CAISETAGGDEQFF